These 19 T cell receptor beta chains share one sample of origin, sequenced in a study of T cell changes during pregnancy in multiple sclerosis (dated by TCRdb to between 2018 and 2020). Library generation was performed with the immunoSEQ multiplex PCR assay. Not all clones reach the TCRdb copy of this immuneACCESS table, which keeps in-frame sequences only. Checked studies attribute under half of the gap to unresolved V genes and leave the rest unexplained. This sample comprises some 94,000 clones, roughly nine tenths of them detected only once. Jointly, the top ten make up over 1.5% of the sample. This material consisted of peripheral blood, taken in the first trimester of pregnancy. The receptors here all came from a female donor with multiple sclerosis, enrolled in a pregnancy study.

The chain recombines TRBV13 with TRBJ2-4; TRBD2 aligns across 10 bases. There are 17 residues in the CDR3. The germline gives CDR1 PRHDT, CDR2 FYEKMQ (reference sequence). J was trimmed by 0 bases and V by 5 bases; bases with no gene match: 7. The CDR3 here is CASSATGLAIAKNIQYF. The DNA of the CDR3 is TGTGCCAGCAGCGCCACGGGACTAGCGATAGCCAAAAACATTCAGTACTTC.

V usage is TRBV20-1 and J usage is TRBJ1-2; a possible D gene is TRBD1 (6 bases). V lost 6 bases and J 4 bases, leaving 9 bases between the germline ends. This CDR3 contains 11 residues. The germline CDR1 and CDR2 sequences are DFQATT and SNEGSKA (reference sequence). CDR3 region: CSARTVYGYTF. CDR3 nucleotide sequence: TGCAGTGCCCGGACAGTCTATGGCTACACCTTC.

This sequence joins TRBV6-6 and TRBJ2-7, with D perhaps TRBD1 (6 bases). Germline assignment: CDR1 MNHNY and CDR2 SVGAGI (reference sequence). V dropped 5 bases and J dropped 0 bases, with 14 bases sitting between them. This CDR3 comprises 15 residues. The CDR3 here is CASSPGDRISYEQYF. CDR3 DNA: TGTGCCAGCAGTCCAGGGGATCGGATCTCCTACGAGCAGTACTTC.

The chain carries TRBV12-5 and TRBJ2-7; D is uncertain. In germline, CDR1 is LGHNT, CDR2 FRNRAP. CDR3 length equals 11 residues. V was trimmed by 7 bases and J by 5 bases, leaving 9 bases between them. DNA for the CDR3: TGTGCTAGTGCGCAGGTCCACGAGCAGTACTTC. Translating it yields CASAQVHEQYF.

The chain links TRBV30 to TRBJ2-3; 7 bases align to TRBD1. Losses at the gene ends were 2 bases for V and 4 bases for J; bases not matched to a gene: 12. CDR1 and CDR2 (germline): GTSNPN, SVGIG (reference sequence). The CDR3 spans 16 residues. The CDR3 bases are TGTGCCTGGAGTCTCTTCGCAGGGGGTTCCTCAGATACGCAGTATTTT. Residues: CAWSLFAGGSSDTQYF.

The CDR3 protein is CASSQDDRGFPYEQYF. The CDR3 bases are TGCGCCAGCAGCCAAGATGACAGGGGGTTCCCCTACGAGCAGTACTTC. The chain links TRBV4-1 to TRBJ2-7; TRBD1 matches 9 bases. V was clipped by 0 bases and J by 2 bases; unmatched bases: 5. Per the germline V gene, CDR1 is MGHRA and CDR2 is YSYEKL. There are 16 residues in the CDR3.

This clone has only one observation. The V call is TRBV4-1, the J call TRBJ2-1, with 8 bases identical to TRBD1. Germline-derived CDR1 and CDR2 are MGHRA and YSYEKL. V shed 3 bases and J 3 bases; nucleotides not matched to a gene: 1. This CDR3 is built from 14 residues. The CDR3 nucleotides read TGCGCCAGCAGCCACACAGGGGGCTACAATGAGCAGTTCTTC. It is translated as CASSHTGGYNEQFF.

This clone was counted a single time. The chain links TRBV7-3 to TRBJ2-5; a possible D gene is TRBD2 (6 bases). Deletions cut 4 bases from V and 3 bases from J, with 15 bases between. Germline V lookup: CDR1 SGHTA, CDR2 FQGTGA. The CDR3 has 15 amino acids. This CDR3 is CASSSFSGTEETQYF. The CDR3 nucleotides read TGTGCCAGCAGCTCCTTTAGCGGAACTGAAGAGACCCAGTACTTC.

As DNA, the CDR3 is TGTGCCAGCAGCTTCGACCCCAAGCGGGTGGGCCCAGATACGCAGTATTTT. It encodes CASSFDPKRVGPDTQYF. The chain joins TRBV9 to TRBJ2-3, with a weak D call TRBD2 (6 bases). Germline CDR1 is SGDLS and CDR2 is YYNGEE. The V gene lost 4 bases and the J gene lost 4 bases, with 22 bases spanning the gap. The CDR3 extends over 17 amino acids.

The genes are TRBV25-1 and TRBJ2-1; no reliable D call. Looked up from germline, CDR1 is MGHDK and CDR2 is SYGVNS. Trimming took off 2 bases at V and 4 bases at J, with 6 bases between the two ends. CDR3 length equals 13 residues. The CDR3 nucleotides are TGTGCCAGCAGTGAACGGTCTTACAATGAGCAGTTCTTC. This translates into CASSERSYNEQFF.

DNA of the CDR3: TGTGCCAGCAGCGTAGGGGAAGGGGGTGTATGGGAGCAGTACTTC. The encoded protein is CASSVGEGGVWEQYF. The V gene is TRBV9, the J gene TRBJ2-7, with D perhaps matching TRBD1 (6 bases). Germline V gene data show CDR1 as SGDLS and CDR2 as YYNGEE. Trimming left V 0 bases short and J 7 bases short, with 17 bases between. This CDR3 has 15 amino acids.

The gene calls are TRBV27 and TRBJ1-1, with TRBD1 as a possible D gene (5 bases). Trimming pared 6 bases from V and 7 bases from J, leaving 24 bases between. This CDR3 region has 16 residues. Germline CDR1 is MNHEY and CDR2 is SMNVEV (reference sequence). CDR3 sequence reads: CASRPYPSGRRGEAFF. The CDR3 DNA is TGTGCCAGCAGACCGTACCCATCAGGGAGGCGCGGTGAAGCTTTCTTT.

The DNA for the CDR3 is TGTGCCATCAGTGAGCGACAGACGGCCTACGAGCAGTACTTC. Protein: CAISERQTAYEQYF. The chain recombines TRBV10-3 with TRBJ2-7, with TRBD1 as a possible D gene (5 bases). V shed 2 bases and J shed 2 bases, with 10 bases lying between them. This CDR3 spans 14 amino acids. Germline V gene sequence: CDR1 ENHRY, CDR2 SYGVKD.

This chain connects TRBV4-1 to TRBJ2-1; D is unresolved. Per germline, CDR1 MGHRA and CDR2 YSYEKL. The CDR3 totals 13 residues. The V end was cut by 0 bases, the J end by 7 bases, with 7 bases between. CDR3 loop: CASSQDWQNEQFF. CDR3 sequence (DNA): TGCGCCAGCAGCCAAGATTGGCAGAATGAGCAGTTCTTC.

The gene calls are TRBV15 and TRBJ1-2; 8 nucleotides agree with TRBD1. Looked up from germline, CDR1 is LNHNV and CDR2 is YYDKDF (reference sequence). V lost 0 bases and J lost 4; bases outside the gene matches: 7. The length of the CDR3 is 16 residues. The CDR3 region has the DNA TGTGCCACCAGCAGAGAGAGGCAGGGGGCAGGCTATGGCTACACCTTC. Its protein is CATSRERQGAGYGYTF.

The CDR3 protein is CASSLQGKRNYGYTF. The CDR3 bases are TGCGCCAGCAGCTTACAGGGGAAGAGGAACTATGGCTACACCTTC. The V and J genes are TRBV5-1 and TRBJ1-2; 7 bases align to TRBD1. The germline gives CDR1 SGHRS, CDR2 YFSETQ. This CDR3 has 15 amino acids. With 2 bases clipped from V and 2 bases from J, the junction kept 6 bases outside the gene matches.

V usage is TRBV5-4 and J usage is TRBJ1-1, with TRBD1 matching over 12 bases. Germline V gene lookup returns CDR1 SGHNT and CDR2 YYREEE (reference sequence). Germline trimming cut 6 bases from V and 5 bases from J; bases unmatched to any gene: 11. The CDR3 is made up of 16 amino acids. The CDR3 loop is CASTGGTGGSRTEAFF. CDR3 nucleotides: TGTGCCAGCACCGGTGGGACAGGGGGCTCTAGAACTGAAGCTTTCTTT. Combining the CDR3 with reference TRBV5-4 and TRBJ1-1 gives the whole variable domain ETGVTQSPTHLIKTRGQQVTLRCSSQSGHNTVSWYQQALGQGPQFIFQYYREEENGRGNFPPRFSGLQFPNYSSELNVNALELDDSALYLCASTGGTGGSRTEAFFGQGTRLTVV.

V is TRBV20-1 and J is TRBJ1-1; D is uncertain. Between the trimmed V and J ends, which lost 1 base and 7 bases, there was a span of 7 bases. In germline, CDR1 is DFQATT, CDR2 SNEGSKA (reference sequence). This CDR3 is built from 11 residues. DNA for the CDR3: TGCAGTGCTAGAGTAAGCCTTGAAGCTTTCTTT. The encoded protein is CSARVSLEAFF.

This chain joins TRBV27 and TRBJ2-7, with TRBD1 matching over 7 bases. The CDR3 contains 14 residues. The J segment lost 1 base and the V segment lost 1 base, leaving 1 base of the junction unmatched. Germline CDR1 MNHEY, CDR2 SMNVEV (reference sequence). CDR3 loop: CASSLLGQSYEQYF. The CDR3 DNA follows: TGTGCCAGCAGTTTATTGGGACAGTCCTACGAGCAGTACTTC.